What follows is one T cell receptor (beta chain) and its context. Antigen specificity is unknown. This specimen comes from a study of Ad26.COV2.S vaccination and SARS-CoV-2 variants. On the study more broadly: Administration of Ad26.COV2.S was intramuscular, either once or twice 56 days apart. Whole-study findings and limits: Spike-specific TCR breadth was greater in vaccine than placebo recipients.

The assay was immunoSEQ multiplex PCR, and TCRdb's table has in-frame clones only and misses some. The sample has around 450,000 clones, 89% seen once. Treatment specified: approximately 18 received Ad26.COV2.S at low or high dose, single or two shots; about five received placebo; per-sample allocation not given. Specimens were obtained on day 63 following the first vaccine or placebo injection. In Boston, the donor was an adult between 18-55 years of age. The CDR3 totals 15 residues. Germline V CDR1 and CDR2: MNHEY, SVGEGT. V lost 5 bases to trimming and J lost 5 bases; unmatched junction nucleotides: 10.

The sequencing here drew on peripheral blood, taken in a trial of Ad26.COV2.S vaccine versus placebo. The TCR comes from a person between 18 and 59 years old who received the Ad26.COV2.S COVID-19 vaccine or a placebo. The chain is built from TRBV6-2 or TRBV6-3 and TRBJ2-5; 8 bases line up with TRBD1. This CDR3 is CASSAYRGRGETQYF. For the CDR3, the DNA is TGTGCCAGCAGTGCATACAGGGGGAGAGGCGAGACCCAGTACTTC.